Given below is one T cell receptor beta chain in context. The assay was immunoSEQ multiplex PCR, and TCRdb's table has in-frame clones only and misses some. The sample lists around 2.5 million clones, approximately 93% seen once, with 0.35% to 0.45% in the top ten. With 7 bases removed from V and 6 bases from J, the gap between germline ends came to 19 bases. Per germline, CDR1 SQVTM and CDR2 ANQGSEA. The CDR3 is 13 residues long. These data come from a study of shared clonotypes between healthy human individuals. The specimen sequenced was naive CD4+ T cells from PBMCs. Subset reported: CD45RA+ positively selected. The chain has TRBV29-1 and TRBJ2-7; TRBD1 might be the D (6 bases). This clonotype was obtained from a man aged 18 to 30 in good health. Some clones in this sample may be carry-over from other donors' samples. Here the CDR3 DNA reads TGCAGCGCCGGGACATCCGTGGGTGGCGAGCAGTACTTC. It is translated as CSAGTSVGGEQYF.